A single sample is the source of the 3 T cell receptor beta chains below, sequenced in a study of T-cell reconstitution after alpha-beta-depleted transplantation in children. Researchers prepared the TCRbeta library using unique molecular identifiers, the study reports. TCRdb processed the PCR reads anew with MiXCR; each CDR3 protein has one entry. The profile shows about 1,000,000 distinct CDR3 sequences, less than 30% of them singletons. The sample in question was PBMCs, mostly from graft donor cells, obtained 360 days after TCRalphabeta/CD19-depleted stem cell transplant. Receptors originate from a boy under two years old who had a stem cell transplant for SCID, so the T cells may come from the graft donor.

This clonotype was counted only a few times. The chain recombines TRBV5-5 with TRBJ2-3; 9 bases map to TRBD1. Trimming cost V 5 bases and J 9 bases; bases outside gene matches: 7. This CDR3 comprises 13 residues. Looked up from germline, CDR1 is SGHKS and CDR2 is YYEKEE (reference sequence). The CDR3 here is CASSDRGWRTQYF. The CDR3 DNA is TGTGCCAGCAGTGACAGGGGGTGGAGGACGCAGTATTTT.

This sequence joins TRBV6-1 and TRBJ2-2; maybe TRBD1 (6 bases). Germline V CDR1 and CDR2: MNHNS, SASEGT. V was pared by 7 bases and J by 4 bases, with 16 bases between. The CDR3 is 15 amino acids. The CDR3 loop is CASTPRDIVTGELFF. CDR3 coding DNA: TGTGCCAGCACTCCCCGGGACATCGTCACCGGGGAGCTGTTTTTT.

This chain links TRBV6-2 or TRBV6-3 with TRBJ2-2; weak D call: TRBD2 (7 bases). The CDR3 contains 16 residues. Germline assignment: CDR1 MNHEY and CDR2 SVGEGT. Between the trimmed V and J ends, which lost 5 bases and 9 bases, there was a span of 22 bases. Written as DNA, the CDR3 is TGTGCCAGCAGTCCTGCCGGACTAGGGGGGGGGCGGGAGCTGTTTTTT. Protein: CASSPAGLGGGRELFF.